A selection of T cell receptor beta chains follows, all from one sample in a study of graft-versus-host responses after intestinal transplantation. Libraries were prepared by immunoSEQ multiplex PCR; TCRdb keeps only in-frame clonotypes and omits some of them. The sample includes 20,000 to 30,000 clones, 83% of them seen just once. The material sequenced was PBMCs, taken 28 days after intestinal transplant. Receptors originate from a human patient who received an intestinal transplant, so some T cells may come from the graft donor. Each CDR3 is given with its conserved first and last residue. D genes are given only for firm matches. Not all rows give a size; the values are once, few, many and, for expanded clones, a class.

j_gene: TRBJ2-1; v_gene: TRBV2; d_gene: .; abundance: few; CDR3nt: TGTGCCAAACAGGGTTCCTACAATGAGCAGTTCTTC; CDR3aa: CAKQGSYNEQFF
j_gene: TRBJ1-1; v_gene: TRBV7-9; d_gene: .; abundance: .; CDR3nt: TGTGCCAGCAGCTTAGACCTCACCGGGGTGAACACTGAAGCTTTCTTT; CDR3aa: CASSLDLTGVNTEAFF
j_gene: TRBJ1-1; v_gene: TRBV10-3; d_gene: .; abundance: .; CDR3nt: TGTGCCACTAAGGGGGTTAGGGAGAACACTGAAGCTTTCTTT; CDR3aa: CATKGVRENTEAFF
j_gene: TRBJ2-7; v_gene: TRBV5-1; d_gene: TRBD1; abundance: few; CDR3nt: TGCGCCAGCAGCCAGGGACAGGGGGCCTACGAGCAGTACTTC; CDR3aa: CASSQGQGAYEQYF
j_gene: TRBJ2-1; v_gene: TRBV10-1; d_gene: .; abundance: .; CDR3nt: TGCGCCAGCAGTGGGGGCGGCGGGGCTTATGGTTACAATGAGCAGTTCTTC; CDR3aa: CASSGGGGAYGYNEQFF
j_gene: TRBJ2-3; v_gene: TRBV14; d_gene: .; abundance: .; CDR3nt: TGTGCCAGCAGCCCCTTGGGGGCAGATACGCAGTATTTT; CDR3aa: CASSPLGADTQYF
j_gene: TRBJ2-5; v_gene: TRBV6-1; d_gene: .; abundance: .; CDR3nt: TGTGCCAGCGGTGGTAGCCAAGGGTACCAAGAGACCCAGTACTTC; CDR3aa: CASGGSQGYQETQYF
j_gene: TRBJ1-5; v_gene: TRBV5-1; d_gene: TRBD1; abundance: .; CDR3nt: TGCGCCAGCAGCTCCGGGACAGGGGGCAATCAGCCCCAGCATTTT; CDR3aa: CASSSGTGGNQPQHF
j_gene: TRBJ2-2; v_gene: TRBV5-5; d_gene: .; abundance: .; CDR3nt: TGTGCCAGCAGCTTGGCAGGGGAACGAGGAGAGCTGTTTTTT; CDR3aa: CASSLAGERGELFF
j_gene: TRBJ2-5; v_gene: TRBV7-9; d_gene: .; abundance: .; CDR3nt: TGTGCCAGCAGCTTAGCGAATTGGGAGACCCAGTACTTC; CDR3aa: CASSLANWETQYF
j_gene: TRBJ2-3; v_gene: TRBV12-5; d_gene: .; abundance: .; CDR3nt: TGTGCTAGTGGTTTGGTACTGGTCGGGGTTCGGTATTTT; CDR3aa: CASGLVLVGVRYF
j_gene: TRBJ1-1; v_gene: TRBV19; d_gene: TRBD1; abundance: .; CDR3nt: TGTGCCAGTAGTGCCCGGACAGGTAGAACTGAAGCTTTCTTT; CDR3aa: CASSARTGRTEAFF
j_gene: TRBJ2-2; v_gene: TRBV10-1; d_gene: TRBD1; abundance: .; CDR3nt: TGCGCCAGCAGTGAATGGGACAGGGGCACCGGGGAGCTGTTTTTT; CDR3aa: CASSEWDRGTGELFF
j_gene: TRBJ2-1; v_gene: TRBV2; d_gene: TRBD2; abundance: .; CDR3nt: TGTGCCACCCGAACCCTACAGCTCAGGACTAGCGGGAGGGCCGTAACCTACAATGAGCAGTTCTTC; CDR3aa: CATRTLQLRTSGRAVTYNEQFF
j_gene: TRBJ2-1; v_gene: TRBV28; d_gene: TRBD2; abundance: .; CDR3nt: TGTGCCAGCAGTTTGGGACTAGCCAGGGACAATGAGCAGTTCTTC; CDR3aa: CASSLGLARDNEQFF
j_gene: TRBJ2-4; v_gene: TRBV5-3; d_gene: TRBD2; abundance: .; CDR3nt: TGTGCCAAATACCGCGGGGGGAAAAACATTCAGTACTTC; CDR3aa: CAKYRGGKNIQYF
j_gene: TRBJ2-7; v_gene: TRBV29-1; d_gene: .; abundance: .; CDR3nt: TGCAGCGTCTCGGGGTTATACGAGCAGTACTTC; CDR3aa: CSVSGLYEQYF
j_gene: TRBJ2-7; v_gene: TRBV5-6; d_gene: .; abundance: .; CDR3nt: TGTGCCAGCAGCTTGGCTGTCGAGCAGTACTTC; CDR3aa: CASSLAVEQYF
j_gene: TRBJ2-7; v_gene: TRBV9; d_gene: TRBD1; abundance: .; CDR3nt: TGTGCCAGCAGCGTAGGAAGCGGACAGGGGGTCGGCGAGCAGTACTTC; CDR3aa: CASSVGSGQGVGEQYF
j_gene: TRBJ2-3; v_gene: TRBV19; d_gene: TRBD1; abundance: .; CDR3nt: TGTGCCAGCAACCCGGGACAGGGGGCAAGGGATACGCAGTATTTT; CDR3aa: CASNPGQGARDTQYF
j_gene: TRBJ2-7; v_gene: TRBV5-1; d_gene: .; abundance: .; CDR3nt: TGCGCCAGCAGCTTGGGGAGGGCCTACGAGCAGTACTTC; CDR3aa: CASSLGRAYEQYF
j_gene: TRBJ2-2; v_gene: TRBV7-3; d_gene: .; abundance: few; CDR3nt: TGTGCCAGCAGCTTAACAGGGAGCACCGGGGAGCTGTTTTTT; CDR3aa: CASSLTGSTGELFF
j_gene: TRBJ2-2; v_gene: TRBV6-5; d_gene: .; abundance: .; CDR3nt: TGTGCCAGCACGCGGGACAGAAACACCGGGGAGCTGTTTTTT; CDR3aa: CASTRDRNTGELFF
j_gene: TRBJ2-7; v_gene: TRBV6-6; d_gene: .; abundance: .; CDR3nt: TGTGCCAGCACCCTCGACTTATCCTACGAGCAGTACTTC; CDR3aa: CASTLDLSYEQYF
j_gene: TRBJ2-7; v_gene: TRBV6-1; d_gene: .; abundance: once; CDR3nt: TGTGCCAGCAGTGCGCAGGGCCTTTCCTACGAGCAGTACTTC; CDR3aa: CASSAQGLSYEQYF
j_gene: TRBJ2-5; v_gene: TRBV11-2; d_gene: TRBD1; abundance: few; CDR3nt: TGTGCCAGCAGCCCCGGGACAGGGGGAGAGACCCAGTACTTC; CDR3aa: CASSPGTGGETQYF
j_gene: TRBJ2-5; v_gene: TRBV4-1; d_gene: .; abundance: .; CDR3nt: TGCGCCAGCAGCCAGGCAGATCAAGAGACCCAGTACTTC; CDR3aa: CASSQADQETQYF
j_gene: TRBJ2-2; v_gene: TRBV10-3; d_gene: .; abundance: .; CDR3nt: TGTGCCATCAGTAGGGACACCTTCACCGGGGAGCTGTTTTTT; CDR3aa: CAISRDTFTGELFF
j_gene: TRBJ2-3; v_gene: TRBV28; d_gene: .; abundance: .; CDR3nt: TGTGCCAGCAGAAAGCGGGTTACTAGCACAGATACGCAGTATTTT; CDR3aa: CASRKRVTSTDTQYF
j_gene: TRBJ1-1; v_gene: TRBV19; d_gene: .; abundance: .; CDR3nt: TGTGCCAGTAGTACAGGGCCCTACACTGAAGCTTTCTTT; CDR3aa: CASSTGPYTEAFF
j_gene: TRBJ1-2; v_gene: TRBV7-2; d_gene: .; abundance: .; CDR3nt: TGTGCCAGCAGCTTAACCATCGCCGGGATGTATGGCTACACCTTC; CDR3aa: CASSLTIAGMYGYTF
j_gene: TRBJ2-1; v_gene: TRBV18; d_gene: TRBD2; abundance: .; CDR3nt: TGTGCCAGCTCACCTACTTTCCCGGGGGGCAATGAGCAGTTCTTC; CDR3aa: CASSPTFPGGNEQFF
j_gene: TRBJ1-4; v_gene: TRBV29-1; d_gene: .; abundance: once; CDR3nt: TGCAGCGTTTTGGTCCTGGAGGAAAAACTGTTTTTT; CDR3aa: CSVLVLEEKLFF
j_gene: TRBJ2-1; v_gene: TRBV28; d_gene: TRBD1; abundance: .; CDR3nt: TGTGCCAGCAGTTCACGGACAGGGTGGGTACACAATGAGCAGTTCTTC; CDR3aa: CASSSRTGWVHNEQFF
j_gene: TRBJ2-1; v_gene: TRBV6-5; d_gene: TRBD2; abundance: .; CDR3nt: TGTGCCAGCAGCCCAGGGACTAGCGGTAACAATGAGCAGTTCTTC; CDR3aa: CASSPGTSGNNEQFF
j_gene: TRBJ2-7; v_gene: TRBV4-1; d_gene: .; abundance: .; CDR3nt: TGCGCCAGCAGCCAAACCCAGGTCGGCTACTACGAGCAGTACTTC; CDR3aa: CASSQTQVGYYEQYF
j_gene: TRBJ1-4; v_gene: TRBV6-5; d_gene: .; abundance: .; CDR3nt: TGTGCCAGCAGTTATAGTCGAATACATGAAAAACTGTTTTTT; CDR3aa: CASSYSRIHEKLFF
j_gene: TRBJ2-5; v_gene: TRBV10-2; d_gene: .; abundance: .; CDR3nt: TGCGCCAGCAGTGATAATAGTCTGGTGGAGACCCAGTACTTC; CDR3aa: CASSDNSLVETQYF
j_gene: TRBJ2-2; v_gene: TRBV6-5; d_gene: .; abundance: .; CDR3nt: TGTGCCAGCAGTTCGGAGTGGAACACCGGGGAGCTGTTTTTT; CDR3aa: CASSSEWNTGELFF
j_gene: TRBJ2-2; v_gene: TRBV19; d_gene: TRBD2; abundance: few; CDR3nt: TGTGCCAGTAGTAAGCGGGGGGCCAACACCGGGGAGCTGTTTTTT; CDR3aa: CASSKRGANTGELFF
j_gene: TRBJ1-2; v_gene: TRBV6-5; d_gene: .; abundance: few; CDR3nt: TGTGCCAGCAGGACGGTCTATGGCTACACCTTC; CDR3aa: CASRTVYGYTF
j_gene: TRBJ2-5; v_gene: TRBV11-2; d_gene: TRBD2; abundance: .; CDR3nt: TGTGCCAGCAGCCAAGAGGGGACTAGTATTTTCGAGACCCAGTACTTC; CDR3aa: CASSQEGTSIFETQYF
j_gene: TRBJ1-4; v_gene: TRBV15; d_gene: .; abundance: .; CDR3nt: TGTGCCACCAGCAGAGATGACAGCCTGGTGGCCAGAACTAATGAAAAACTGTTTTTT; CDR3aa: CATSRDDSLVARTNEKLFF
j_gene: TRBJ2-7; v_gene: TRBV21-1; d_gene: .; abundance: .; CDR3nt: TGTGCCAGCAAGACTAGCGGGAGGGCCCCGGGGGAGCAGTACTTC; CDR3aa: CASKTSGRAPGEQYF
j_gene: TRBJ2-3; v_gene: TRBV28; d_gene: .; abundance: .; CDR3nt: TGTGCCAGACCGGGACTCCCCACAGATACGCAGTATTTT; CDR3aa: CARPGLPTDTQYF
j_gene: TRBJ2-3; v_gene: TRBV9; d_gene: .; abundance: .; CDR3nt: TGTGCCAGCAGCGTAGGAGGGAGCACAGATACGCAGTATTTT; CDR3aa: CASSVGGSTDTQYF
j_gene: TRBJ2-4; v_gene: TRBV5-1; d_gene: .; abundance: .; CDR3nt: TGCGCCAGCAGCTTGGGTCAATCGGTCAGGGCGGACATTCAGTACTTC; CDR3aa: CASSLGQSVRADIQYF
j_gene: TRBJ2-7; v_gene: TRBV5-4; d_gene: .; abundance: .; CDR3nt: TGTGCCAGCAGCGTGGGACACCCACGGTACGAGCAGTACTTC; CDR3aa: CASSVGHPRYEQYF
j_gene: TRBJ2-3; v_gene: TRBV7-3; d_gene: .; abundance: .; CDR3nt: TGTGCCAGCAGCTTAAAGGGACCCAGCACAGATACGCAGTATTTT; CDR3aa: CASSLKGPSTDTQYF
j_gene: TRBJ2-7; v_gene: TRBV5-1; d_gene: .; abundance: .; CDR3nt: TGCGCCAGCAGCTTCGGGGTCTCCTACGAGCAGTACTTC; CDR3aa: CASSFGVSYEQYF
j_gene: TRBJ2-7; v_gene: TRBV18; d_gene: .; abundance: once; CDR3nt: TGTGCCAGCTCACCGGTGACGGGTGCCTCCGCCGAGCAGTACTTC; CDR3aa: CASSPVTGASAEQYF
j_gene: TRBJ2-2; v_gene: TRBV10-3; d_gene: TRBD2; abundance: .; CDR3nt: TGTGCCATCAGTGACTTGACTAGCGGGAGGGGAATCGGGGAGCTGTTTTTT; CDR3aa: CAISDLTSGRGIGELFF
j_gene: TRBJ1-2; v_gene: TRBV29-1; d_gene: .; abundance: .; CDR3nt: TGCAGCACCAAACGCGGGCCCACTCTAGGGGGCTACACCTTC; CDR3aa: CSTKRGPTLGGYTF
j_gene: TRBJ1-1; v_gene: TRBV2; d_gene: TRBD1; abundance: .; CDR3nt: TGCGCCAGCCGGGACAGGGGGGCTTTCTTT; CDR3aa: CASRDRGAFF
j_gene: TRBJ2-3; v_gene: TRBV6-5; d_gene: TRBD2; abundance: .; CDR3nt: TGTGCCAGCAGTTCGGTAGCGGGGGGGCTAGCAGATACGCAGTATTTT; CDR3aa: CASSSVAGGLADTQYF
j_gene: TRBJ2-7; v_gene: TRBV6-1; d_gene: .; abundance: .; CDR3nt: TGTGCCAGCAGTGAAACACAGGGCTACGAGCAGTACTTC; CDR3aa: CASSETQGYEQYF
j_gene: TRBJ2-5; v_gene: TRBV7-9; d_gene: .; abundance: .; CDR3nt: TGTGCCAGCAGCAGAGAGGTTACTAGCTGGGAGACCCAGTACTTC; CDR3aa: CASSREVTSWETQYF